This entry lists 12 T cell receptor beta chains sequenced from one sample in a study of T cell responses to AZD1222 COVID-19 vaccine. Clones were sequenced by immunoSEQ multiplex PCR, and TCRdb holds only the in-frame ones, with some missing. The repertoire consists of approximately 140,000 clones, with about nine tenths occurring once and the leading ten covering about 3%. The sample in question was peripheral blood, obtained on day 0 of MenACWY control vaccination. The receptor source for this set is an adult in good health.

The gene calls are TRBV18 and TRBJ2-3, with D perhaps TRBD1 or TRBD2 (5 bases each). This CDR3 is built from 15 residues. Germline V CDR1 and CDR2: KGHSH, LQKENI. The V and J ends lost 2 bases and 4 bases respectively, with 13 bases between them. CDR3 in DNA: TGTGCCAGCTCACCAAACGGGGCAGGAGCAGATACGCAGTATTTT. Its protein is CASSPNGAGADTQYF.

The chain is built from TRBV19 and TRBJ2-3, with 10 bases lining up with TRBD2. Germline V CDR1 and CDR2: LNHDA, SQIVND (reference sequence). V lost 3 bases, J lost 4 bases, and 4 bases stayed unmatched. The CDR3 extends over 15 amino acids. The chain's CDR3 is CASSIRLAGPDTQYF. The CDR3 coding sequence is TGTGCCAGTAGTATTAGACTAGCGGGCCCAGATACGCAGTATTTT.

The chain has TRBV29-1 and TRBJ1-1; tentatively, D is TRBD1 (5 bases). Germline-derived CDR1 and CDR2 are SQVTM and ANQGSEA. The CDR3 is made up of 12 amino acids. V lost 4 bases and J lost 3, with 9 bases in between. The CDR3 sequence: CSVGGADTEAFF. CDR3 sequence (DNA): TGCAGCGTTGGTGGGGCGGACACTGAAGCTTTCTTT.

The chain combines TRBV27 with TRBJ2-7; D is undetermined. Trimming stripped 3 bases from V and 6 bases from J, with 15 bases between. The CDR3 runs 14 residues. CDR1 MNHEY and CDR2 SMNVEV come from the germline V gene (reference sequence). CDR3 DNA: TGTGCCAGCAGTTTCCGATATCCTATGAGCGAGCAGTACTTC. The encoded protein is CASSFRYPMSEQYF.

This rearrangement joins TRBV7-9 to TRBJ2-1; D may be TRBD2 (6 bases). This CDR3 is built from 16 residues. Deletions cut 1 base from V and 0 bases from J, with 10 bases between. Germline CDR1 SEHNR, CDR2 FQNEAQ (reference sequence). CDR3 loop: CASSLVWRGSYNEQFF. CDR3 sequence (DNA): TGTGCCAGCAGCTTAGTGTGGAGGGGCTCCTACAATGAGCAGTTCTTC.

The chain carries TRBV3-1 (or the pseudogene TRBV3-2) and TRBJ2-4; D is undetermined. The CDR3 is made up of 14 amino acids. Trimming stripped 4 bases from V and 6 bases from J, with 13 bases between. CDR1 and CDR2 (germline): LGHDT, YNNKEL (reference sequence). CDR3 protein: CASSLRADINIQYF. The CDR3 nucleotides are TGTGCCAGCAGCCTCCGGGCCGATATAAACATTCAGTACTTC.

CDR3: CASSSNPTGGDGYTF. The CDR3 nucleotides are TGTGCCAGCAGCTCAAACCCAACAGGGGGAGATGGCTACACCTTC. V usage is TRBV5-4 and J usage is TRBJ1-2; 8 nucleotides agree with TRBD1. There are 15 residues in the CDR3. The ends lost 3 bases at V and 6 bases at J; junction bases unmatched: 10. Germline V gene lookup returns CDR1 SGHNT and CDR2 YYREEE (reference sequence).

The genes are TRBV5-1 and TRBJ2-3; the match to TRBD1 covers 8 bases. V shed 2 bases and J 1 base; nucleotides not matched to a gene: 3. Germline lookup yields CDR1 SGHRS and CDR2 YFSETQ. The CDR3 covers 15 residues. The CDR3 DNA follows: TGCGCCAGCAGCTTCGCGACAGGGGGCACAGATACGCAGTATTTT. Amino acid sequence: CASSFATGGTDTQYF.

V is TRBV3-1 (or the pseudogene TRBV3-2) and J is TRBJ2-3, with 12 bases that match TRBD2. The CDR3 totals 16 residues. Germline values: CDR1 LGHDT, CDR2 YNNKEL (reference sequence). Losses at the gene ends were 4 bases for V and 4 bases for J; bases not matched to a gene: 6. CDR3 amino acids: CASSPLLAGGPDTQYF. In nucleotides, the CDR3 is TGTGCCAGCAGCCCGCTCCTAGCGGGGGGGCCAGATACGCAGTATTTT.

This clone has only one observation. CDR3 sequence reads: CASSLELVGTQYF. The CDR3 DNA sequence: TGTGCCAGCAGCTTAGAGCTAGTCGGGACCCAGTACTTC. The V and J genes are TRBV7-9 and TRBJ2-5; unclear D gene. The CDR3 has 13 residues. Between the trimmed V and J ends, which lost 1 base and 7 bases, there was a span of 10 bases. Germline loops: CDR1 SEHNR, CDR2 FQNEAQ (reference sequence).

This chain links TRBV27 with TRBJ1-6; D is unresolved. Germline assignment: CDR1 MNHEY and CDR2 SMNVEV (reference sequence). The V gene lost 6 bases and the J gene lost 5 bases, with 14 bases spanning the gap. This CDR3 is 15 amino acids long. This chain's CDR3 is CASSSDPFNNSPLHF. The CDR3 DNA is TGTGCCAGCAGCTCCGATCCCTTTAATAATTCACCCCTCCACTTT.

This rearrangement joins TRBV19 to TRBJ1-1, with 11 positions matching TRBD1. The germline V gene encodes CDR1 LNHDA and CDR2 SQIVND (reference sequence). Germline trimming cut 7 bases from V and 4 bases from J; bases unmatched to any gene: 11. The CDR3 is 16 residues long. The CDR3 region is CASTSNRDRGFTEAFF. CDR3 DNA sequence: TGTGCCAGTACCTCAAACCGGGACAGGGGGTTCACTGAAGCTTTCTTT.